Below, 17 T cell receptor beta chains from the same sample are listed, as sequenced in a study of shared clonotypes between healthy human individuals. Repertoires were generated with immunoSEQ multiplex PCR, while TCRdb's copy carries only in-frame clones and drops some. The sample lists about 2.4 million clones; under 95% were seen once. What was sequenced was naive CD4+ T cells from PBMCs. Subset given: CD45RA+ positively selected. All receptors derive from a man younger than 35 in good health. Some clones in this sample may be carry-over from other donors' samples.

This chain links TRBV28 with TRBJ2-7; D may be TRBD2 (6 bases). V was pared by 4 bases and J by 0 bases, with 13 bases between. This CDR3 has 15 residues. CDR1 is MDHEN and CDR2 is SYDVKM in the germline V gene. Written as DNA, the CDR3 is TGTGCCAGCAGTTCGGCGGACGGGAGCTCCTACGAGCAGTACTTC. This translates into CASSSADGSSYEQYF. Full variable domain (rest looked up from reference TRBV28 and TRBJ2-7): DVKVTQSSRYLVKRTGEKVFLECVQDMDHENMFWYRQDPGLGLRLIYFSYDVKMKEKGDIPEGYSVSREKKERFSLILESASTNQTSMYLCASSSADGSSYEQYFGPGTRLTVT.

The chain is built from TRBV28 and TRBJ1-4; tentatively, D is TRBD1 (6 bases). The CDR3 has 14 residues. Trimming shortened V by 6 bases and J by 8 bases, and 16 bases separated the two germline ends. The germline V gene has CDR1 MDHEN and CDR2 SYDVKM. The DNA for the CDR3 is TGTGCCAGCAGCCGAACACCAGGGGAGGAAAAACTGTTTTTT. Its translation is CASSRTPGEEKLFF. The variable domain in full, completed from reference TRBV28 and TRBJ1-4, reads DVKVTQSSRYLVKRTGEKVFLECVQDMDHENMFWYRQDPGLGLRLIYFSYDVKMKEKGDIPEGYSVSREKKERFSLILESASTNQTSMYLCASSRTPGEEKLFFGSGTQLSVL.

The rearrangement links TRBV28 to TRBJ2-1, with 8 bases lining up with TRBD2. Germline assignment: CDR1 MDHEN and CDR2 SYDVKM. There are 15 residues in the CDR3. The J segment lost 3 bases and the V segment lost 2 bases, leaving 3 bases of the junction unmatched. CDR3 in DNA: TGTGCCAGCAGTTTACGGAGCGGGAGCTACAATGAGCAGTTCTTC. It translates to CASSLRSGSYNEQFF.

The rearrangement links TRBV2 to TRBJ2-5; tentatively, D is TRBD1 or TRBD2 (5 bases each). Trimming removed 4 bases at V and 5 bases at J, with 17 bases between. The CDR3 sequence is 15 residues long. Germline V gives CDR1 SNHLY, CDR2 FYNNEI. The CDR3 DNA sequence: TGTGCCAGCAGTGCAGGCTCGGGGCTGGGGGAGACCCAGTACTTC. It specifies CASSAGSGLGETQYF. The full variable domain, rest sourced from reference TRBV2 and TRBJ2-5, is EPEVTQTPSHQVTQMGQEVILRCVPISNHLYFYWYRQILGQKVEFLVSFYNNEISEKSEIFDDQFSVERPDGSNFTLKIRSTKLEDSAMYFCASSAGSGLGETQYFGPGTRLLVL.

The chain has TRBV14 and TRBJ1-3; D is unclear. This CDR3 spans 12 amino acids. In germline, CDR1 is SGHDN, CDR2 FVKESK. V was clipped by 5 bases and J by 2 bases, with 4 bases between them. In nucleotides, the CDR3 is TGTGCCAGCAGCGGACCTGGAAACACCATATATTTT. This translates into CASSGPGNTIYF.

This clone was recorded only once. V gene TRBV5-4 combines with J gene TRBJ2-2, with 9 bases fitting TRBD1. This CDR3 region has 16 residues. The V gene's germline CDR1 is SGHNT and CDR2 YYREEE (reference sequence). V was clipped by 4 bases and J by 3 bases; unmatched bases: 7. The DNA for the CDR3 is TGTGCCAGCAGCCCGCGAAGGGACAGGGACACCGGGGAGCTGTTTTTT. This sequence encodes CASSPRRDRDTGELFF.

V usage is TRBV28 and J usage is TRBJ1-4; D remains ambiguous. CDR1 MDHEN and CDR2 SYDVKM come from the germline V gene. With 2 bases removed from V and 5 bases from J, the gap between germline ends came to 12 bases. CDR3 length: 15 amino acids. CDR3 in DNA: TGTGCCAGCAGTTTAGTTGGCAGATACAATGAAAAACTGTTTTTT. It codes for CASSLVGRYNEKLFF.

This chain joins TRBV7-6 and TRBJ1-4; no firm D call. Germline lookup yields CDR1 SGHVS and CDR2 FNYEAQ. The CDR3 loop spans 18 amino acids. Deletions cut 5 bases from V and 4 bases from J, with 23 bases between. For the CDR3, the DNA is TGTGCCAGCAGCCATATGCGATTGAGCTCGGCAGATAATGAAAAACTGTTTTTT. This codes for CASSHMRLSSADNEKLFF.

The rearrangement links TRBV6-5 to TRBJ1-2, with unresolved D. The CDR3 consists of 13 residues. V was trimmed by 4 bases and J by 2 bases, leaving 8 bases between them. Germline loops: CDR1 MNHEY, CDR2 SVGAGI. The CDR3 reads CASSSSTNYGYTF. The CDR3 DNA reads TGTGCCAGCAGTTCCAGTACGAACTATGGCTACACCTTC.

The chain has TRBV18 and TRBJ2-1; D gene ambiguous. Trimming stripped 1 base from V and 8 bases from J, with 12 bases between. The CDR3 covers 14 residues. CDR1 and CDR2 (germline): KGHSH, LQKENI. The DNA of the CDR3 is TGTGCCAGCTCACCACTCTCCTCCCGCGATGAGCAGTTCTTC. Protein product: CASSPLSSRDEQFF.

V is TRBV7-2 and J is TRBJ2-7, with 12 bases aligning to TRBD2. Germline lookup yields CDR1 SGHTA and CDR2 FQGNSA. This CDR3 is 15 amino acids long. J lost 6 bases, V lost 5 bases, and 8 bases had no gene match. CDR3 bases: TGTGCCAGCAGCCTTACTAGCGGGAGGAGCCCCGAGCAGTACTTC. Protein sequence: CASSLTSGRSPEQYF.

The genes are TRBV18 and TRBJ2-2; D is perhaps TRBD1 (5 bases). The CDR3 covers 16 residues. Trimming cost V 3 bases and J 1 base, with 12 bases left between them. Germline CDR1 and CDR2: KGHSH and LQKENI. Written as DNA, the CDR3 is TGTGCCAGCTCACCCATGGGGCGGTTGAACACCGGGGAGCTGTTTTTT. It encodes CASSPMGRLNTGELFF.

This clone is a singleton in its sample. The gene calls are TRBV4-3 and TRBJ2-1, with 10 bases lining up with TRBD2. This CDR3 has 15 residues. The ends lost 4 bases at V and 4 bases at J; junction bases unmatched: 4. Germline lookup yields CDR1 LGHNA and CDR2 YSLEER. The CDR3 bases are TGCGCCAGCAGCCCGAGCGGGAGGGGGTACAATGAGCAGTTCTTC. Protein product: CASSPSGRGYNEQFF.

There are a few counts of this clone. The chain recombines TRBV30 with TRBJ1-1; TRBD1 is a possible D gene (5 bases). The CDR3 is 13 residues long. Trimming stripped 5 bases from V and 3 bases from J, with 13 bases between. Per the germline V gene, CDR1 is GTSNPN and CDR2 is SVGIG (reference sequence). This CDR3 reads CAWGLGEHTEAFF. The CDR3 region has the DNA TGTGCCTGGGGTCTGGGGGAACACACTGAAGCTTTCTTT.

The genes are TRBV19 and TRBJ1-1; 8 bases agree with TRBD1. CDR3 length: 18 amino acids. Germline CDR1 is LNHDA and CDR2 is SQIVND (reference sequence). Trimming at V came to 4 bases and at J to 0 bases, leaving 13 bases not matched to a gene. The CDR3 bases are TGTGCCAGTAGTAAAGTCTCGGGACAGGTGACCTTGAACACTGAAGCTTTCTTT. It specifies CASSKVSGQVTLNTEAFF. Drawing the rest from reference TRBV19 and TRBJ1-1, the complete variable domain is DGGITQSPKYLFRKEGQNVTLSCEQNLNHDAMYWYRQDPGQGLRLIYYSQIVNDFQKGDIAEGYSVSREKKESFPLTVTSAQKNPTAFYLCASSKVSGQVTLNTEAFFGQGTRLTVV.

The CDR3 DNA is TGTGCCAGCAGTTACTCGATTTCAGTGGCGCAGTATTTT. It specifies CASSYSISVAQYF. The V gene is TRBV6-5, the J gene TRBJ2-3; no clear D gene. V gave up 0 bases and J gave up 10 bases, with 11 bases separating them. Germline V gene data show CDR1 as MNHEY and CDR2 as SVGAGI. This CDR3 has 13 amino acids.

The rearrangement joins TRBV6-6 to TRBJ1-3, with D unclear. CDR1 and CDR2 (germline): MNHNY, SVGAGI (reference sequence). This CDR3 has 11 residues. V lost 0 bases and J 15 bases, leaving 9 bases between the germline ends. This CDR3 reads CASSYSNRGYF. CDR3 in DNA: TGTGCCAGCAGTTACTCGAACCGGGGATATTTT.